These 5 T cell receptor beta chains share one sample of origin, sequenced in a study of cytomegalovirus exposure and HLA in healthy donors. This PCR relied on a set of 60 Vbeta primers and 13 Jbeta primers. The table came from immunoSEQ multiplex PCR; TCRdb's copy has only in-frame clones and leaves some out. The sample has under 200,000 clones, roughly 72% seen once. Material for sequencing was PBMCs. The receptors were gathered from a young woman in good health and CMV-seropositive.

This clone was picked up many times. The chain combines TRBV6-6 with TRBJ2-5; D remains ambiguous. CDR1 MNHNY and CDR2 SVGAGI come from the germline V gene (reference sequence). This CDR3 is built from 12 residues. V was trimmed by 5 bases and J by 5 bases, leaving 9 bases between them. CDR3 DNA sequence: TGTGCCAGCAGTACCAACTCGGAGACCCAGTACTTC. This encodes CASSTNSETQYF.

This clone was seen more than once but under ten times. The chain uses TRBV5-1 and TRBJ2-7, with 13 bases matching TRBD2. The junction had 4 bases not matched to a gene; V was cut back by 0 bases and J by 7 bases. Germline-derived CDR1 and CDR2 are SGHRS and YFSETQ. This CDR3 has 15 amino acids. The CDR3 here is CASSLGLAGGEEQYF. As DNA, the CDR3 is TGCGCCAGCAGCTTGGGACTAGCGGGAGGCGAGGAGCAGTACTTC. Full variable domain (missing parts from reference TRBV5-1 and TRBJ2-7): KAGVTQTPRYLIKTRGQQVTLSCSPISGHRSVSWYQQTPGQGLQFLFEYFSETQRNKGNFPGRFSGRQFSNSRSEMNVSTLELGDSALYLCASSLGLAGGEEQYFGPGTRLTVT.

This sequence joins TRBV9 and TRBJ2-1, with 9 positions matching TRBD1. This CDR3 is built from 16 residues. With 4 bases clipped from V and 10 bases from J, the junction kept 15 bases outside the gene matches. CDR1 SGDLS and CDR2 YYNGEE come from the germline V gene. CDR3 DNA sequence: TGTGCCAGCAGCTTCGGGGGGACAGGGATGGACAGAGAGCAGTTCTTC. It is translated as CASSFGGTGMDREQFF.

The chain uses TRBV10-3 and TRBJ2-7; the match to TRBD2 covers 7 bases. Germline CDR1 ENHRY, CDR2 SYGVKD. The length of the CDR3 is 13 residues. V gave up 5 bases and J gave up 5 bases; unmatched junction bases: 6. In nucleotides, the CDR3 is TGTGCCATCAGTCTGACTAGCAACGACGAGCAGTACTTC. Protein: CAISLTSNDEQYF.

The rearrangement uses TRBV6-1 and TRBJ1-2, with D tentatively TRBD1 (6 bases). CDR1 MNHNS and CDR2 SASEGT come from the germline V gene. V was trimmed by 2 bases and J by 7 bases, leaving 17 bases between them. The CDR3 length is 15 residues. The CDR3 region has the DNA TGTGCCAGCAGTGAAAAAGTAGTGCCAGGGGCTGGCTACACCTTC. It encodes CASSEKVVPGAGYTF.